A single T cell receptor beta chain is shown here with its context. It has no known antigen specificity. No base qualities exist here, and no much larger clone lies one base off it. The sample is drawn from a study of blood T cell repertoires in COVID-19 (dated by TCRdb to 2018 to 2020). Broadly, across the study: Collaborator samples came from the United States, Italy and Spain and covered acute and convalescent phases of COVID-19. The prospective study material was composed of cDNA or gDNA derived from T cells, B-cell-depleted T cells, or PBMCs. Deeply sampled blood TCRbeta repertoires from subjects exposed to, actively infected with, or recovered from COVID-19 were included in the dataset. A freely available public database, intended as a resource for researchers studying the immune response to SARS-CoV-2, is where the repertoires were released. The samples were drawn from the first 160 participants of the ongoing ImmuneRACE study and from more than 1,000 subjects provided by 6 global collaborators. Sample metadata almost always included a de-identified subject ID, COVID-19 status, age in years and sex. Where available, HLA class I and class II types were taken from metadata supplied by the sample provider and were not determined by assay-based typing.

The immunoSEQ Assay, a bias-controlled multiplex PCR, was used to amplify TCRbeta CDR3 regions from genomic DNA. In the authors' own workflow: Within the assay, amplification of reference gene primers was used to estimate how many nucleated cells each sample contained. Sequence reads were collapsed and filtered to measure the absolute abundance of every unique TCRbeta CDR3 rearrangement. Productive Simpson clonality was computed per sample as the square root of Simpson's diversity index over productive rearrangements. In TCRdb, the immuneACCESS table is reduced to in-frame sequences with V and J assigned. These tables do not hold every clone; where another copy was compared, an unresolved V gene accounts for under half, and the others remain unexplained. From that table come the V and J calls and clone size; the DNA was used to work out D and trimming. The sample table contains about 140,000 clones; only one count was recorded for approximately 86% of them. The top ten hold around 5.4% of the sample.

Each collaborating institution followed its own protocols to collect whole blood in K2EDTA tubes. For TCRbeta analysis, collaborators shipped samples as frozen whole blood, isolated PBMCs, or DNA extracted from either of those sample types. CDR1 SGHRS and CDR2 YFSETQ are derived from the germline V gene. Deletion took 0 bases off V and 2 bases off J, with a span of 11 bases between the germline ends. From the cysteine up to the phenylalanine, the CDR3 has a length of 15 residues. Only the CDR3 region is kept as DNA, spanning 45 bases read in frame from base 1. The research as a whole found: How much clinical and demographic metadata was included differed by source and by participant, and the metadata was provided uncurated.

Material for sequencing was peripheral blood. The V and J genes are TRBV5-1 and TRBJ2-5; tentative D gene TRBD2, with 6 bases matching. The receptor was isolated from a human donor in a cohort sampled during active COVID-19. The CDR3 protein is CASSLGASAQETQYF. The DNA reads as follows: TGCGCCAGCAGCTTGGGGGCTAGCGCTCAAGAGACCCAGTACTTC. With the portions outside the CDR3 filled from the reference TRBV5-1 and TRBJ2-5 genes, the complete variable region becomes KAGVTQTPRYLIKTRGQQVTLSCSPISGHRSVSWYQQTPGQGLQFLFEYFSETQRNKGNFPGRFSGRQFSNSRSEMNVSTLELGDSALYLCASSLGASAQETQYFGPGTRLLVL.